This entry concerns a single T cell receptor (beta chain). This sample was included in a study of blood T cell repertoires in COVID-19. Study details: T cells, B-cell-depleted T cells, or PBMCs provided the cDNA or gDNA that served as material.

This table comes from immunoSEQ multiplex PCR, and its TCRdb copy is limited to in-frame clones, with some not included. The sample yields tens of thousands of clones, over 90% seen once. V lost 3 bases to trimming and J lost 1 base; unmatched junction nucleotides: 8. CDR3 size: 16 residues. CDR1 MNHNY and CDR2 SVGAGI come from the germline V gene (reference sequence). The specimen was peripheral blood. This clonotype was sampled from a human donor in a cohort sampled during active COVID-19. V usage is TRBV6-6 and J usage is TRBJ1-2, with 7 bases aligning to TRBD1. This chain's CDR3 is CASSYPLNRGNYGYTF. In DNA, the CDR3 is TGTGCCAGCAGTTATCCCCTAAACAGGGGTAACTATGGCTACACCTTC.